The entry below gives a single T cell receptor (beta chain) sequence along with its context. The antigen is unknown. The sample is drawn from a study of OX40 agonist ivuxolimab in advanced cancers. About the study: The patients received agonistic anti-OX40 (CD134) antibody ivuxolimab.

There are 16 residues in the CDR3. Broader study findings: Expanded clones were, on average, more numerous in CD8+ T cells than in CD4+.

Produced via immunoSEQ multiplex PCR; TCRdb's table is partial and in-frame only. The table records tens of thousands of clones, approximately 89% of them present only once. The V and J genes are TRBV12-2 and TRBJ2-5. TRBV12-2 is annotated as a pseudogene. The material was CD4+ or CD8+ T cells sorted from blood, obtained in a trial of the OX40 agonist ivuxolimab. This TCR derives from an adult with an advanced solid tumor such as melanoma, head and neck, liver or kidney cancer. The CDR3 sequence is CASRLAMSVAGETQYF. CDR3 DNA: TGTGCAAGTCGCTTAGCTATGTCGGTAGCAGGAGAGACCCAGTACTTC.